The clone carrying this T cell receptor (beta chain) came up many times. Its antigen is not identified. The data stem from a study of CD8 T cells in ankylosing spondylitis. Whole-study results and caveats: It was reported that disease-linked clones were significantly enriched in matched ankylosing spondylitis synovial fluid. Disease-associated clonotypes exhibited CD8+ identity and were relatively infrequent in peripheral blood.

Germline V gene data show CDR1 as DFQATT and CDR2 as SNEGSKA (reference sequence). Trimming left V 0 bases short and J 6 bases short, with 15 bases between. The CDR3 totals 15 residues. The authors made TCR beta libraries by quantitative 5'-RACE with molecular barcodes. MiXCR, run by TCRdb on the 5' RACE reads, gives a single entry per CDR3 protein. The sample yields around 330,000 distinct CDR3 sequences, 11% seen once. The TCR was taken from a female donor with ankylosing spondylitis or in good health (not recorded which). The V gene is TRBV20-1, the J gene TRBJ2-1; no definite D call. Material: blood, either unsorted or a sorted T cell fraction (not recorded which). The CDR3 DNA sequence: TGCAGTGCTAGAGACTTCCGGCGTAGATCCAATGAGCAGTTCTTC. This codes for CSARDFRRRSNEQFF.